Listed below are T cell receptor beta chains from one sample, sequenced in a study of blood T cell repertoires in COVID-19. Sequencing used immunoSEQ multiplex PCR; TCRdb keeps in-frame clones, though not all of them. The table lists some 100,000 clones, more than 75% of them singletons. Sequencing used peripheral blood. Receptors were obtained from a human donor in a cohort sampled during active COVID-19. CDR3s include the opening cysteine and the closing phenylalanine or tryptophan. D genes are given only for firm matches. Part of the rows lack a size; the others show once, few, many or a class for expanded clones.

D | J | V | size | CDR3 | DNA
. | TRBJ2-3 | TRBV7-2 | . | CASSLLGGADTQYF | TGTGCCAGCAGCTTATTAGGGGGGGCAGATACGCAGTATTTT
. | TRBJ1-6 | TRBV7-8 | . | CASSLWAILSNSPLHF | TGTGCCAGCAGCTTATGGGCCATTCTTTCAAATTCACCCCTCCACTTT
TRBD1 | TRBJ1-4 | TRBV10-1 | . | CASSERTGGDEKLFF | TGCGCCAGCAGTGAGAGGACAGGAGGGGATGAAAAACTGTTTTTT
. | TRBJ1-5 | TRBV11-3 | . | CASSLVRQDNSNQPQHF | TGTGCCAGCAGCTTAGTCCGGCAGGATAATAGCAATCAGCCCCAGCATTTT
. | TRBJ1-4 | TRBV6-6 | . | CASSPYRATNEKLFF | TGTGCCAGCAGCCCCTACAGAGCAACTAATGAAAAACTGTTTTTT
. | TRBJ1-3 | TRBV6-1 | . | CASSEVVSSGNTIYF | TGTGCCAGCAGTGAAGTCGTCAGCTCTGGAAACACCATATATTTT
TRBD1 | TRBJ1-2 | TRBV5-1 | few | CASSPYKGQGGGYTF | TGCGCCAGCAGCCCGTACAAGGGACAGGGAGGCGGCTACACCTTC
. | TRBJ1-1 | TRBV6-5 | . | CASSYSSGGTEAFF | TGTGCCAGCAGTTACTCTTCTGGGGGGACTGAAGCTTTCTTT
TRBD2 | TRBJ2-2 | TRBV10-3 | once | CAISESRLTSLTGELFF | TGTGCCATCAGTGAAAGTCGATTGACTAGCCTCACCGGGGAGCTGTTTTTT
. | TRBJ1-3 | TRBV29-1 | . | CSVDTGNTIYF | TGCAGCGTTGACACTGGAAACACCATATATTTT
. | TRBJ1-2 | TRBV2 | once | CASTPDSYGYTF | TGTGCCAGCACCCCGGACAGTTATGGCTACACCTTC
. | TRBJ1-6 | TRBV18 | . | CASSPDRYNSPLHF | TGTGCCAGCTCACCTGACAGGTATAATTCACCCCTCCACTTT
. | TRBJ1-2 | TRBV9 | . | CASSAGAEAGGYTF | TGTGCCAGCAGCGCTGGGGCGGAGGCGGGAGGCTACACCTTC
TRBD2 | TRBJ2-7 | TRBV7-2 | few | CASSLAGTSGRHYEQYF | TGTGCCAGCAGCTTAGCTGGGACTAGCGGGAGACACTACGAGCAGTACTTC
. | TRBJ2-5 | TRBV9 | . | CASSVEGADGETQYF | TGTGCCAGCAGCGTAGAAGGGGCAGACGGAGAGACCCAGTACTTC
TRBD2 | TRBJ2-1 | TRBV20-1 | . | CSASARLADPNEQFF | TGCAGTGCTAGTGCCAGACTAGCGGATCCGAATGAGCAGTTCTTC
. | TRBJ2-5 | TRBV7-9 | . | CASSTTGETQYF | TGTGCCAGCAGTACGACTGGGGAGACCCAGTACTTC
TRBD2 | TRBJ2-2 | TRBV7-8 | . | CASSFGTSDTGELFF | TGTGCCAGCAGCTTCGGGACTAGCGACACCGGGGAGCTGTTTTTT
TRBD2 | TRBJ2-3 | TRBV7-2 | . | CASSSRTSGATDTQYF | TGTGCCAGCAGCTCTCGGACTAGCGGGGCCACAGATACGCAGTATTTT
. | TRBJ2-7 | TRBV18 | once | CASSPPRGAYEQYF | TGTGCCAGCTCACCACCCAGGGGCGCCTACGAGCAGTACTTC
. | TRBJ1-5 | TRBV6-2/TRBV6-3 | . | CASSYSSGVGNQPQHF | TGTGCCAGCAGTTACTCTTCGGGGGTTGGCAATCAGCCCCAGCATTTT
. | TRBJ2-3 | TRBV9 | . | CASSHTGTPGTDTQYF | TGTGCCAGCAGTCACACCGGGACTCCCGGCACAGATACGCAGTATTTT
. | TRBJ2-3 | TRBV27 | . | CASRMTYTDTQYF | TGTGCCAGCAGGATGACTTACACAGATACGCAGTATTTT
TRBD1 | TRBJ1-5 | TRBV18 | . | CASSPGTGGLQPQHF | TGTGCCAGCTCACCAGGGACAGGGGGCCTTCAGCCCCAGCATTTT
TRBD1 | TRBJ1-1 | TRBV29-1 | . | CSVSWDSEAFF | TGCAGCGTTTCCTGGGACAGTGAAGCTTTCTTT
. | TRBJ2-7 | TRBV7-8 | . | CASSLGQYEQYF | TGTGCCAGCAGCCTCGGACAGTACGAGCAGTACTTC
. | TRBJ1-1 | TRBV6-2/TRBV6-3 | . | CASSYSSIEAFF | TGTGCCAGCAGTTACTCGAGTATTGAAGCTTTCTTT
. | TRBJ1-2 | TRBV29-1 | . | CSVEISRVSYTF | TGCAGCGTTGAAATCTCCAGGGTTAGCTACACCTTC
. | TRBJ1-3 | TRBV3-1/TRBV3-2 | . | CASSQRGTGFRGNTIYF | TGTGCCAGCAGCCAGCGCGGCACAGGGTTCCGCGGAAACACCATATATTTT
TRBD1 | TRBJ2-2 | TRBV7-6 | . | CASSTGGANTGELFF | TGTGCCAGCAGCACAGGGGGCGCGAACACCGGGGAGCTGTTTTTT
TRBD2 | TRBJ2-1 | TRBV5-1 | . | CASKQAGAPYNEQFF | TGCGCCAGCAAACAAGCGGGGGCCCCCTACAATGAGCAGTTCTTC
TRBD2 | TRBJ2-3 | TRBV6-2/TRBV6-3 | . | CASSYGISGETQYF | TGTGCCAGCAGTTACGGGATTAGCGGGGAGACGCAGTATTTT
TRBD1 | TRBJ2-1 | TRBV6-4 | . | CASSEGRGPHNEQFF | TGTGCCAGCAGTGAGGGCAGGGGGCCCCACAATGAGCAGTTCTTC